Presented here are 11 T cell receptor beta chains from one specimen sequenced in a study of T cells after yellow fever vaccination. From the 5' RACE reads, TCRdb called clonotypes with MiXCR, one entry per CDR3 protein. The table lists under 300,000 distinct CDR3 sequences, about 7% of them singletons. The sequenced sample was CD4+ T cells sorted from PBMCs, obtained 15 days after the yellow fever booster vaccination. These receptors were collected from a man between 25 and 39 years old who received the YFV17D yellow fever vaccine.

This clonotype was picked up many times. This chain uses TRBV29-1 with TRBJ2-3; a weak D match, TRBD2 (6 bases). With 6 bases removed from V and 2 bases from J, the gap between germline ends came to 9 bases. Germline CDR1 and CDR2: SQVTM and ANQGSEA. The CDR3 covers 12 residues. CDR3 DNA: TGCAGCGTGGGACTGCTCACAGATACGCAGTATTTT. As protein: CSVGLLTDTQYF.

This sequence joins TRBV7-2 and TRBJ2-7; D is tentatively TRBD1 or TRBD2 (5 bases each). The CDR3 is made up of 13 amino acids. With 5 bases removed from V and 2 bases from J, the gap between germline ends came to 10 bases. From germline, CDR1 is SGHTA and CDR2 FQGNSA. CDR3 nucleotide sequence: TGTGCCAGCAGCCGACGGGACGCCTACGAGCAGTACTTC. The encoded protein is CASSRRDAYEQYF.

This clonotype has just a few counts. This sequence joins TRBV7-2 and TRBJ2-3; 8 nucleotides align to TRBD2. After removal of 4 bases from V and 10 bases from J, the junction contained 16 bases not matched to a gene. There are 16 residues in the CDR3. Germline V CDR1 and CDR2: SGHTA, FQGNSA. CDR3 DNA: TGTGCCAGCAGCTCACCACCTGGGACTAGTATCGGGTCGCAGTATTTT. Protein: CASSSPPGTSIGSQYF.

This clonotype was found many times. This chain uses TRBV6-5 with TRBJ1-5; the D is unclear. Trimming took 8 bases from V and 11 from J, leaving 13 bases between them. Per germline, CDR1 MNHEY and CDR2 SVGAGI. This CDR3 comprises 11 residues. The CDR3 sequence: CASGSFRAQHF. The CDR3 bases are TGTGCCAGCGGGAGCTTTAGGGCCCAGCATTTT.

In its sample, this clonotype was seen many times. The genes are TRBV5-1 and TRBJ2-7, with TRBD1 identical over 7 bases. V shed 4 bases and J 2 bases; nucleotides not matched to a gene: 6. The CDR3 is 14 residues long. The germline V gene has CDR1 SGHRS and CDR2 YFSETQ. CDR3 residues: CASSRGQAAYEQYF. The CDR3 nucleotides read TGCGCCAGCAGCCGCGGACAGGCCGCCTACGAGCAGTACTTC.

V and J are TRBV18 and TRBJ2-2; D call uncertain. Looked up from germline, CDR1 is KGHSH and CDR2 is LQKENI. This CDR3 comprises 15 residues. V was trimmed by 1 base and J by 1 base, leaving 7 bases between them. The CDR3 nucleotides are TGTGCCAGCTCACCACGGACGGTGAACACCGGGGAGCTGTTTTTT. This codes for CASSPRTVNTGELFF.

This rearrangement joins TRBV5-4 to TRBJ2-1; 7 positions match TRBD1. Germline CDR1 is SGHNT and CDR2 is YYREEE (reference sequence). The trim removed 4 bases at V and 0 bases at J, leaving 7 bases unmatched. This CDR3 contains 16 residues. The CDR3 DNA sequence: TGTGCCAGCAGCGCTACAGGGGCGAGCTCCTACAATGAGCAGTTCTTC. Protein product: CASSATGASSYNEQFF. The full variable domain, completed using reference TRBV5-4 and TRBJ2-1, is ETGVTQSPTHLIKTRGQQVTLRCSSQSGHNTVSWYQQALGQGPQFIFQYYREEENGRGNFPPRFSGLQFPNYSSELNVNALELDDSALYLCASSATGASSYNEQFFGPGTRLTVL.

At least ten counts were recorded for this clonotype. The chain carries TRBV10-3 and TRBJ2-7; possible D gene TRBD2, 6 bases. Germline V lookup: CDR1 ENHRY, CDR2 SYGVKD. CDR3 length equals 14 residues. Trimming left V 4 bases short and J 2 bases short, with 12 bases between. The CDR3: CAISGDLGTYEQYF. DNA of the CDR3: TGTGCCATCAGTGGGGACTTGGGAACCTACGAGCAGTACTTC.

This clonotype was seen only a few times. V and J are TRBV5-6 and TRBJ2-2, with D possibly being TRBD1 (6 bases). Germline loops: CDR1 SGHDT, CDR2 YYEEEE. V was trimmed by 0 bases and J by 5 bases, leaving 14 bases between them. The CDR3 is made up of 16 amino acids. CDR3 DNA sequence: TGTGCCAGCAGCTTGGGGACAGTCCGAAGGACCGGGGAGCTGTTTTTT. Translation: CASSLGTVRRTGELFF.

This clonotype was observed a handful of times. The chain joins TRBV5-1 to TRBJ2-2; D is unclear. Germline CDR1 SGHRS, CDR2 YFSETQ. Trimming left V 0 bases short and J 7 bases short, with 16 bases between. The CDR3 covers 16 residues. This CDR3 is CASSLAGPGEGGELFF. The CDR3 nucleotides are TGCGCCAGCAGCTTGGCGGGCCCAGGAGAAGGCGGGGAGCTGTTTTTT.

This clonotype was recorded many times. The V call is TRBV28, the J call TRBJ2-2; D remains ambiguous. Trimming cost V 5 bases and J 5 bases, with 6 bases left between them. The length of the CDR3 is 12 residues. Germline lookup yields CDR1 MDHEN and CDR2 SYDVKM. The CDR3: CASSTPTGELFF. The DNA for the CDR3 is TGTGCCAGCAGTACCCCAACCGGGGAGCTGTTTTTT.